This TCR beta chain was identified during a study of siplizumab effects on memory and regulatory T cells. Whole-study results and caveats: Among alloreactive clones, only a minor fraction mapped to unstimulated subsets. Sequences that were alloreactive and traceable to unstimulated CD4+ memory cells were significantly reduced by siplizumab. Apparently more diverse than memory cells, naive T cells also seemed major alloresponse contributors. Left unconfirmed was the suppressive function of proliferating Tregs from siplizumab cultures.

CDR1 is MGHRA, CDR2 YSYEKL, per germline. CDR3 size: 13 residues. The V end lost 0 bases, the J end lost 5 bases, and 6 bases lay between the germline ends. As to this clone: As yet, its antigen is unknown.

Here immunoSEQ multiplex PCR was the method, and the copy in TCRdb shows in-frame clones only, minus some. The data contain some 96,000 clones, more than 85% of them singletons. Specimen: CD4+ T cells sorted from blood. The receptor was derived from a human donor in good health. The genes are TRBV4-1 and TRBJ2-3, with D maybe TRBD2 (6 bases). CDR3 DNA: TGCGCCAGCAGCCAAGAAGCGGGAGATACGCAGTATTTT. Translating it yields CASSQEAGDTQYF.